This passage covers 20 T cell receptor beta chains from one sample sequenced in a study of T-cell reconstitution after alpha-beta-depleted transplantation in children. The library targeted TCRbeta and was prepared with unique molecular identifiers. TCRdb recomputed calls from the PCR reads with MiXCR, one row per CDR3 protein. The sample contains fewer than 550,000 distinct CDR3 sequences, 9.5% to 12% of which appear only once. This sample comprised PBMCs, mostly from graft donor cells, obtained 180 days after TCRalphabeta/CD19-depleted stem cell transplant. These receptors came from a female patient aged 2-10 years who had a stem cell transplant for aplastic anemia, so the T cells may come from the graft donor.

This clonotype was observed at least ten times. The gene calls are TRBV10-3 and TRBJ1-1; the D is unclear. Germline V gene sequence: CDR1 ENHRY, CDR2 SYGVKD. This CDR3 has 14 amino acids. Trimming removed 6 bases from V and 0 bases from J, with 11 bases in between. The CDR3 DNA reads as TGTGCCATCAGCGAAGGTAGAATGAACACTGAAGCTTTCTTT. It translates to CAISEGRMNTEAFF.

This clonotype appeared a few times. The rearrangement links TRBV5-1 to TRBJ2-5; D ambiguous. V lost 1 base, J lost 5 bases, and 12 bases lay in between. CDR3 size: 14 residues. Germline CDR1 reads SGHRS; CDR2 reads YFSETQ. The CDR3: CASSLSLGYETQYF. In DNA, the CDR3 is TGCGCCAGCAGCTTGAGTCTGGGTTACGAGACCCAGTACTTC.

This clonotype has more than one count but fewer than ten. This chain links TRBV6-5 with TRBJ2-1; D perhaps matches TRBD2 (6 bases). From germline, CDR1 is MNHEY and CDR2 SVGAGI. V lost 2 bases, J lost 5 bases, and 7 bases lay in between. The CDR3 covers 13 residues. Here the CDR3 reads CASSYPGDNEQFF. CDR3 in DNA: TGTGCCAGCAGTTACCCGGGAGACAATGAGCAGTTCTTC.

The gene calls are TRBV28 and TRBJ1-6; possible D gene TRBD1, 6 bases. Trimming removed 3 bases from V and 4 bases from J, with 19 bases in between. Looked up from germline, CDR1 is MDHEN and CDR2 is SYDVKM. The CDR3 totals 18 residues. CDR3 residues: CASSFGGAWEGYNSPLHF. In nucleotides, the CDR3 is TGTGCCAGCAGTTTTGGGGGCGCCTGGGAGGGTTATAATTCACCCCTCCACTTT.

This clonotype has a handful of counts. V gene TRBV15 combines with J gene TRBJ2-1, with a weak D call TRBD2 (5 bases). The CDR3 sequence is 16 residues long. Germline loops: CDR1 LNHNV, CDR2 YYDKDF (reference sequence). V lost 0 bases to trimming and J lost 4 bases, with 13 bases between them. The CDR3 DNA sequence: TGTGCCACCAGCAGAGATCAGAAGCGGAGATACAATGAGCAGTTCTTC. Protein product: CATSRDQKRRYNEQFF.

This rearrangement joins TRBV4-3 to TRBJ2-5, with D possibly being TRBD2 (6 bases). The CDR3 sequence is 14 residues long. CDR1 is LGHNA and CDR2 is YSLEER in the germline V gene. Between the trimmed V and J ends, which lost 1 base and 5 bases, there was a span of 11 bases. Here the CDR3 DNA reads TGCGCCAGCAGCCAAGGGAGGGCGCGGGAGACCCAGTACTTC. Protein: CASSQGRARETQYF.

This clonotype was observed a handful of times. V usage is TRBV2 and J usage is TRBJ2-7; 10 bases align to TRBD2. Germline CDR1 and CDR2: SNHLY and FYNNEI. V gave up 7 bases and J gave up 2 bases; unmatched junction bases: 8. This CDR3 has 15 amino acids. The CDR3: CASIERLAGAYEQYV. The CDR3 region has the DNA TGTGCCAGCATCGAGCGGCTAGCGGGAGCCTACGAGCAGTACGTC.

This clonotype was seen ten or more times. This chain's CDR3 is CASSRLALPGRYF. CDR3 in DNA: TGTGCCAGCAGTCGATTGGCGCTCCCAGGCCGGTACTTC. This sequence joins TRBV12-3 or TRBV12-4 and TRBJ2-5; no clear D gene. This CDR3 spans 13 amino acids. Trimming cost V 5 bases and J 13 bases, with 20 bases left between them.

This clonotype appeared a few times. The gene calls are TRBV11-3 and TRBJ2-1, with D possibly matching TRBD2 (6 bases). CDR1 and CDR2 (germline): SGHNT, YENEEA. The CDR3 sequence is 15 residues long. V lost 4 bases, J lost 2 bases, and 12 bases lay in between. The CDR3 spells CASSSFGTPYNEQFF. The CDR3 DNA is TGTGCCAGCAGCTCGTTTGGGACTCCCTACAATGAGCAGTTCTTC.

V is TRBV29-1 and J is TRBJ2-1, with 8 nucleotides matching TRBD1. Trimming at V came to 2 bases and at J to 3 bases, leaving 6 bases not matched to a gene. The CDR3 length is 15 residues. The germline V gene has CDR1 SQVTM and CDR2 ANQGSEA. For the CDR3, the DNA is TGCAGCGTTGAACGGACAGGGCATCTCTACAATGAGCAGTTCTTC. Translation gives CSVERTGHLYNEQFF.

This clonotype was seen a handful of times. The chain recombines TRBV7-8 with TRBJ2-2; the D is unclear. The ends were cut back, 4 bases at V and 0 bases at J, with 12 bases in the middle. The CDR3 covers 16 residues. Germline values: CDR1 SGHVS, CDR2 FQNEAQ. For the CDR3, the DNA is TGTGCCAGCAGCTCGCGACACGTCCCGAACACCGGGGAGCTGTTTTTT. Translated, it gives CASSSRHVPNTGELFF. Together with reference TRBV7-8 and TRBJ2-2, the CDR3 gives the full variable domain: GAGVSQSPRYKVAKRGQDVALRCDPISGHVSLFWYQQALGQGPEFLTYFQNEAQLDKSGLPSDRFFAERPEGSVSTLKIQRTQQEDSAVYLCASSSRHVPNTGELFFGEGSRLTVL.

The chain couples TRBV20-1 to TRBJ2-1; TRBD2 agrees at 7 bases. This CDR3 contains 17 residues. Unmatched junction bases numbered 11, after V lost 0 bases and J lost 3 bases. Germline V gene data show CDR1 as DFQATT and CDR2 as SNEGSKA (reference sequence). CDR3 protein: CSARDPYFLAVYNEQFF. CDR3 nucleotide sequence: TGCAGTGCTAGAGATCCCTACTTTCTAGCGGTCTACAATGAGCAGTTCTTC.

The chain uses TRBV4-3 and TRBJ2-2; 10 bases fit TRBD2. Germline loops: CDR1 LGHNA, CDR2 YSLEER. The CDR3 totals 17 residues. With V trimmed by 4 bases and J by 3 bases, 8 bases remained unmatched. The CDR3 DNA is TGCGCCAGCAGCCCGTACCCCCTAGCGGGAGACACCGGGGAGCTGTTTTTT. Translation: CASSPYPLAGDTGELFF.

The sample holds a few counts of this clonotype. The CDR3 loop reads CSARALREQSPTQYF. The CDR3 DNA reads as TGCAGTGCTAGAGCCTTGCGGGAACAGTCGCCTACGCAGTATTTT. V is TRBV20-1 and J is TRBJ2-3; D possibly corresponds to TRBD2 (6 bases). CDR1 is DFQATT, CDR2 SNEGSKA, per germline (reference sequence). This CDR3 region has 15 residues. V lost 1 base and J 8 bases, leaving 19 bases between the germline ends.

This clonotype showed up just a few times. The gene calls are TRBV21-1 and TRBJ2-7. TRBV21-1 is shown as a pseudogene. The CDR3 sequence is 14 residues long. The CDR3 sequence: CASSRRRQPYEQYF. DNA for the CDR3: TGTGCCAGCAGCAGGCGGCGTCAACCCTACGAGCAGTACTTC.

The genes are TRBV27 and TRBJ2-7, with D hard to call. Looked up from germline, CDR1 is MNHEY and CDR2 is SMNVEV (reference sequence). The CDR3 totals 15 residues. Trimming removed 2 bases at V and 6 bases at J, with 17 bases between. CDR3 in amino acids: CASSLKGYPITEQYV. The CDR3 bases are TGTGCCAGCAGTTTAAAAGGCTATCCAATTACCGAGCAGTACGTC.

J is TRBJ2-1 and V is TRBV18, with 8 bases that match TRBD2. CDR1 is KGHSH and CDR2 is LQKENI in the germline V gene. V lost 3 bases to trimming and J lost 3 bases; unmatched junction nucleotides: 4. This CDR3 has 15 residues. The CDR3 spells CASSPNSGNYNEQFF. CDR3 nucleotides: TGTGCCAGCTCACCGAATAGCGGGAACTACAATGAGCAGTTCTTC.

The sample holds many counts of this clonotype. The CDR3 bases are TGTGCCAGCAGTTTGCACCGTCAAGAGACCCAGTACTTC. It yields the protein CASSLHRQETQYF. This rearrangement joins TRBV12-3 or TRBV12-4 to TRBJ2-5; D is unresolved. V was cut by 3 bases and J by 2 bases, with 7 bases left in between. The length of the CDR3 is 13 residues.

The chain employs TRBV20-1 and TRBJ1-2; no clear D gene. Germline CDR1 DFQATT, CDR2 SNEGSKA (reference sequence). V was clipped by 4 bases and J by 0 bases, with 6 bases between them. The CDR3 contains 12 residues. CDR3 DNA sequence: TGCAGTGCTACCGGGTCTAACTATGGCTACACCTTC. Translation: CSATGSNYGYTF.

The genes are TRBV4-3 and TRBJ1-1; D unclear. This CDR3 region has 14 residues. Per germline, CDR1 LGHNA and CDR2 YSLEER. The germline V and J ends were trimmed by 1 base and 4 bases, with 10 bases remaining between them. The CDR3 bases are TGCGCCAGCAGCCAAGGTATAGTTATCACTGAAGCTTTCTTT. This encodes CASSQGIVITEAFF.